These 15 T cell receptor beta chains share one sample of origin, sequenced in a study of CD4 T cells in relation to SARS-CoV-2 and coronaviruses. Profiling relied on immunoSEQ multiplex PCR, and the TCRdb table lists in-frame clones only, not all of them. The repertoire holds under 25,000 clones, with approximately 75% as singletons. No antigen has been identified for these receptors. CD4+ T cells from unexposed donors were obtained before the COVID-19 pandemic (2011-2018). CD4+ T cells were isolated from the cells after more than nine days of culture. Sequencing was done on a sample of CD4+ T cells from PBMCs, cultured in vitro. The receptors come from a human donor in good health.

This chain joins TRBV12-5 and TRBJ1-5; D is unclear. Trimming cost V 3 bases and J 4 bases, with 7 bases left between them. Germline CDR1 LGHNT, CDR2 FRNRAP. The CDR3 has 13 amino acids. The CDR3 DNA is TGTGCTAGTGGTTTCGAGCTTAATCAGCCCCAGCATTTT. Amino acids: CASGFELNQPQHF.

The chain has TRBV28 and TRBJ1-2; 8 nucleotides align to TRBD1. CDR3 length equals 12 residues. Germline CDR1 and CDR2: MDHEN and SYDVKM. Trimming took 6 bases from V and 8 from J; bases not matched to a gene: 5. CDR3 nucleotide sequence: TGTGCCAGCAGCATCTCAGGGGGCGGCTACACCTTC. This codes for CASSISGGGYTF.

V usage is TRBV9 and J usage is TRBJ2-1; TRBD2 aligns across 11 bases. Per germline, CDR1 SGDLS and CDR2 YYNGEE. The CDR3 spans 15 residues. V gave up 3 bases and J gave up 3 bases; unmatched junction bases: 2. In nucleotides, the CDR3 is TGTGCCAGCAGCGCCACTAGCGGGAGCTACAATGAGCAGTTCTTC. This sequence encodes CASSATSGSYNEQFF.

The gene calls are TRBV10-3 and TRBJ1-2; the D is unclear. Looked up from germline, CDR1 is ENHRY and CDR2 is SYGVKD. This CDR3 has 13 residues. CDR3 bases: TGTGCGGTGAGGGAGGGCCCGGGCTATGGCTACACCTTC. The encoded protein is CAVREGPGYGYTF.

The V and J genes are TRBV10-1 and TRBJ2-1, with a tentative D call TRBD2 (6 bases). The CDR3 loop spans 17 amino acids. CDR1 WNHNN and CDR2 SYGVQD come from the germline V gene (reference sequence). Trimming pared 2 bases from V and 1 base from J, leaving 15 bases between. The CDR3 DNA reads TGCGCCAGCAGTGAGCCCCCAGGCGGGAAGTCCTACAATGAGCAGTTCTTC. It is translated as CASSEPPGGKSYNEQFF.

By share, this clone counts as medium-sized. V and J are TRBV29-1 and TRBJ2-1; D may be TRBD1 or TRBD2 (5 bases each). Germline V gene lookup returns CDR1 SQVTM and CDR2 ANQGSEA. Between the trimmed V and J ends, which lost 3 bases and 8 bases, there was a span of 17 bases. The CDR3 sequence is 14 residues long. The DNA of the CDR3 is TGCAGCGTTGATGGGACGGTGAGGGTCGATGAGCAGTTCTTC. Protein product: CSVDGTVRVDEQFF.

This sequence joins TRBV5-8 and TRBJ1-2; perhaps TRBD1 as D (5 bases). CDR1 SGHTS and CDR2 YDEGEE come from the germline V gene. V gave up 4 bases and J gave up 5 bases, with 18 bases separating them. There are 15 residues in the CDR3. CDR3 in amino acids: CASSLSGGRRYGYTF. The CDR3 coding sequence is TGTGCCAGCAGCCTAAGTGGGGGTCGAAGATATGGCTACACCTTC.

The J gene is TRBJ2-3, the V gene TRBV14, with D tentatively TRBD1 (5 bases). V was cut by 0 bases and J by 4 bases, with 17 bases left in between. CDR3 size: 17 residues. Germline CDR1 SGHDN, CDR2 FVKESK. In DNA, the CDR3 is TGTGCCAGCAGCCAAGATTGGGGCGGCAGTCCACCAGATACGCAGTATTTT. Translation: CASSQDWGGSPPDTQYF.

The CDR3 here is CASSLVDRGYGYTF. In DNA, the CDR3 is TGCGCCAGCAGCTTGGTGGACAGGGGATATGGCTACACCTTC. The chain couples TRBV5-1 to TRBJ1-2; 9 nucleotides match TRBD1. V trimming: 0 bases; J trimming: 5 bases; junction bases outside the gene matches: 2. Germline V CDR1 and CDR2: SGHRS, YFSETQ. The CDR3 runs 14 residues.

V gene TRBV27 combines with J gene TRBJ2-5, with 8 bases matching TRBD2. The germline CDR1 and CDR2 sequences are MNHEY and SMNVEV (reference sequence). Trimming at V came to 2 bases and at J to 13 bases, leaving 12 bases not matched to a gene. This CDR3 is 14 amino acids long. The CDR3 sequence is CASSLASSGLDLYF. The CDR3 nucleotides read TGTGCCAGCAGTTTAGCTTCTTCGGGACTAGACTTGTACTTC.

This clone is medium-sized in the sample. This sequence joins TRBV3-1 (or the pseudogene TRBV3-2) and TRBJ1-1; D uncertain. The CDR3 contains 13 residues. The germline V gene has CDR1 LGHDT and CDR2 YNNKEL (reference sequence). Trimming left V 4 bases short and J 4 bases short, with 10 bases between. CDR3: CASSRTASTEAFF. CDR3 sequence (DNA): TGTGCCAGCAGCCGGACGGCGAGCACTGAAGCTTTCTTT.

The V and J genes are TRBV25-1 and TRBJ2-7, with 7 bases matching TRBD2. Looked up from germline, CDR1 is MGHDK and CDR2 is SYGVNS. The ends lost 4 bases at V and 6 bases at J; junction bases unmatched: 12. The CDR3 sequence is 15 residues long. CDR3 residues: CASSGWGGLSSEQYF. For the CDR3, the DNA is TGTGCCAGCAGTGGGTGGGGGGGTCTATCGTCCGAGCAGTACTTC.

This clone occurred once. The chain couples TRBV2 to TRBJ2-4, with unresolved D. Between the trimmed V and J ends, which lost 5 bases and 3 bases, there was a span of 17 bases. CDR1 is SNHLY and CDR2 is FYNNEI in the germline V gene. The CDR3 sequence is 16 residues long. DNA for the CDR3: TGTGCCAGCAGTAACCAGGATGTCCCGGTCAAAAACATTCAGTACTTC. Translating it yields CASSNQDVPVKNIQYF.

This clone is a singleton in its sample. CDR3 in amino acids: CASTPEGVSLRSNEQFF. In DNA, the CDR3 is TGTGCCAGCACCCCCGAAGGGGTGAGTTTACGGAGCAATGAGCAGTTCTTC. The V gene is TRBV28, the J gene TRBJ2-1; TRBD1 is a possible D gene (5 bases). CDR1 and CDR2 from the germline V gene are MDHEN and SYDVKM. This CDR3 comprises 17 residues. Trimming cost V 7 bases and J 6 bases, with 25 bases left between them. The entire variable domain, with the rest obtained from reference TRBV28 and TRBJ2-1, is as follows: DVKVTQSSRYLVKRTGEKVFLECVQDMDHENMFWYRQDPGLGLRLIYFSYDVKMKEKGDIPEGYSVSREKKERFSLILESASTNQTSMYLCASTPEGVSLRSNEQFFGPGTRLTVL.

V usage is TRBV27 and J usage is TRBJ1-1; D is uncertain. Between the trimmed V and J ends, which lost 4 bases and 1 base, there was a span of 10 bases. Germline lookup yields CDR1 MNHEY and CDR2 SMNVEV (reference sequence). The CDR3 is made up of 14 amino acids. This CDR3 reads CASSSLDWNTEAFF. The CDR3 region has the DNA TGTGCCAGCAGTTCCCTGGACTGGAACACTGAAGCTTTCTTT.